The next 20 T cell receptor beta chains were all read from a single sample in a study of PD-1 blockade in classical Hodgkin lymphoma. The data were produced by immunoSEQ multiplex PCR, yet TCRdb's version contains in-frame clones alone and is incomplete. The data show some 84,000 clones, 92% seen once. All patients relapsed after autologous stem cell transplantation, and brentuximab vedotin exposure varied. The sequences come from peripheral blood mononuclear cells (PBMCs), collected before the second cycle of nivolumab. Receptors originate from a human donor with classical Hodgkin lymphoma.

The chain has TRBV6-1 and TRBJ2-7, with 8 bases fitting TRBD1. CDR3 length equals 16 residues. The ends lost 2 bases at V and 4 bases at J; junction bases unmatched: 10. CDR1 MNHNS and CDR2 SASEGT come from the germline V gene. The CDR3 DNA is TGTGCCAGCAGTGAACCAAGACAGGGGCTAAAATACGAGCAGTACTTC. Its translation is CASSEPRQGLKYEQYF.

V is TRBV28 and J is TRBJ2-7, with D possibly TRBD1 on 6 matching bases. Per germline, CDR1 MDHEN and CDR2 SYDVKM. The V and J ends lost 3 bases and 2 bases respectively, with 8 bases between them. The CDR3 is 13 residues long. The CDR3 here is CASSLPGAYEQYF. The CDR3 bases are TGTGCCAGCAGTTTGCCAGGGGCCTACGAGCAGTACTTC.

The V and J genes are TRBV5-1 and TRBJ2-6, with D perhaps TRBD1 or TRBD2 (5 bases each). V dropped 1 base and J dropped 0 bases, with 11 bases sitting between them. Germline CDR1 and CDR2: SGHRS and YFSETQ. This CDR3 contains 17 residues. CDR3 sequence: CASSLTGRNSGANVLTF. CDR3 bases: TGCGCCAGCAGCTTGACGGGACGGAACTCTGGGGCCAACGTCCTGACTTTC.

V gene TRBV28 combines with J gene TRBJ2-7; 8 bases are a match to TRBD2. The junction had 10 bases not matched to a gene; V was cut back by 3 bases and J by 0 bases. CDR1 and CDR2 (germline): MDHEN, SYDVKM. The CDR3 is made up of 17 amino acids. In DNA form, the CDR3 reads TGTGCCAGCAGTTTTAATTGGTTCGGGAGGGCCTCCTACGAGCAGTACTTC. As protein: CASSFNWFGRASYEQYF.

The genes are TRBV14 and TRBJ2-7; perhaps TRBD2 as D (6 bases). The CDR3 spans 17 residues. The V end lost 4 bases, the J end lost 2 bases, and 21 bases lay between the germline ends. The germline CDR1 and CDR2 sequences are SGHDN and FVKESK. The CDR3 DNA reads TGTGCCAGCAGCCCCCTCCCTGGGAGCGGGCCTGCCTACGAGCAGTACTTC. Its protein product is CASSPLPGSGPAYEQYF.

The V gene is TRBV5-1, the J gene TRBJ2-7; 7 bases are a match to TRBD1. Trimming cost V 3 bases and J 0 bases; bases outside gene matches: 12. This CDR3 contains 17 residues. Germline V CDR1 and CDR2: SGHRS, YFSETQ. CDR3 protein: CASSSGIRGPLSYEQYF. The CDR3 DNA is TGCGCCAGCAGCTCCGGGATAAGGGGGCCCCTCTCCTACGAGCAGTACTTC.

This chain links TRBV6-5 with TRBJ1-1; no reliable D call. CDR1 is MNHEY and CDR2 is SVGAGI in the germline V gene. Trimming shortened V by 2 bases and J by 0 bases, and 13 bases separated the two germline ends. This CDR3 has 16 residues. The CDR3 is CASSYRAVRMNTEAFF. The CDR3 region has the DNA TGTGCCAGCAGTTACCGGGCAGTCCGGATGAACACTGAAGCTTTCTTT.

The V call is TRBV6-5, the J call TRBJ1-1; 10 positions agree with TRBD1. Germline V CDR1 and CDR2: MNHEY, SVGAGI. J was trimmed by 5 bases and V by 6 bases; bases with no gene match: 3. The CDR3 runs 13 residues. The CDR3 spells CASRTGGATEAFF. The CDR3 region has the DNA TGTGCCAGCAGGACAGGGGGCGCGACTGAAGCTTTCTTT.

The V and J genes are TRBV11-2 and TRBJ2-3, with D unresolved. CDR3 length: 15 residues. CDR1 SGHAT and CDR2 FQNNGV come from the germline V gene. Trimming shortened V by 1 base and J by 5 bases, and 13 bases separated the two germline ends. The CDR3 loop reads CASSLASTIVDTQYF. As DNA, the CDR3 is TGTGCCAGCAGCTTAGCCTCGACCATAGTAGATACGCAGTATTTT.

This clone was counted between two and nine times. The rearrangement links TRBV6-1 to TRBJ1-2; a weak D match, TRBD1 (5 bases). This CDR3 region has 15 residues. From germline, CDR1 is MNHNS and CDR2 SASEGT. The V and J ends lost 1 base and 1 base respectively, with 10 bases between them. The CDR3 region is CASSEVGTFNYGYTF. CDR3 coding DNA: TGTGCCAGCAGTGAAGTGGGGACTTTTAACTATGGCTACACCTTC.

A note on this clone: Other DNA sequences in this specimen translate into the identical CDR3. The rearrangement links TRBV7-9 to TRBJ1-1, with D perhaps TRBD1 (5 bases). Germline V gene lookup returns CDR1 SEHNR and CDR2 FQNEAQ (reference sequence). This CDR3 is 11 amino acids long. Trimming removed 2 bases from V and 8 bases from J, with 6 bases in between. CDR3: CASSLRDEAFF. CDR3 DNA sequence: TGTGCCAGCAGCTTACGGGACGAAGCTTTCTTT.

The rearrangement links TRBV5-6 to TRBJ2-7; TRBD2 agrees at 10 bases. Germline V gene lookup returns CDR1 SGHDT and CDR2 YYEEEE. The junction had 2 bases not matched to a gene; V was cut back by 3 bases and J by 2 bases. The CDR3 runs 14 residues. The CDR3 loop is CASSYGTSAYEQYF. The CDR3 DNA is TGTGCCAGCAGCTACGGGACTAGCGCCTACGAGCAGTACTTC.

This clone was recorded only once. The chain recombines TRBV30 with TRBJ2-1, with 9 bases fitting TRBD2. Germline loops: CDR1 GTSNPN, CDR2 SVGIG (reference sequence). The CDR3 is 13 amino acids. The junction had 5 bases not matched to a gene; V was cut back by 0 bases and J by 11 bases. The CDR3 nucleotides are TGTGCCTGGAGTGTTCAGACTAGCGGACAGCAGTTCTTC. This translates into CAWSVQTSGQQFF.

The gene calls are TRBV2 and TRBJ1-2; D gene uncertain. Per the germline V gene, CDR1 is SNHLY and CDR2 is FYNNEI. Trimming took off 9 bases at V and 4 bases at J, with 12 bases between the two ends. This CDR3 comprises 12 residues. The DNA of the CDR3 is TGTGCCAGTCCTCCGAACCCCTATGGCTACACCTTC. Amino acid sequence: CASPPNPYGYTF. Full variable domain (rest looked up from reference TRBV2 and TRBJ1-2): EPEVTQTPSHQVTQMGQEVILRCVPISNHLYFYWYRQILGQKVEFLVSFYNNEISEKSEIFDDQFSVERPDGSNFTLKIRSTKLEDSAMYFCASPPNPYGYTFGSGTRLTVV.

The chain uses TRBV25-1 and TRBJ2-7; D is ambiguous. V lost 3 bases and J lost 3, with 6 bases in between. There are 12 residues in the CDR3. From germline, CDR1 is MGHDK and CDR2 SYGVNS. CDR3 in DNA: TGTGCCAGCAGTGACCCCTACTACGAGCAGTACTTC. Its protein is CASSDPYYEQYF.

J is TRBJ2-7 and V is TRBV29-1; possibly TRBD2 for D (6 bases). Germline V lookup: CDR1 SQVTM, CDR2 ANQGSEA. The CDR3 extends over 13 amino acids. Trimming took off 4 bases at V and 2 bases at J, with 12 bases between the two ends. The CDR3 DNA follows: TGCAGCGTTGGGGCGGGACCAACCTACGAGCAGTACTTC. Translating it yields CSVGAGPTYEQYF.

The rearrangement links TRBV9 to TRBJ2-1; D is possibly TRBD1 (5 bases). This CDR3 has 13 amino acids. Per the germline V gene, CDR1 is SGDLS and CDR2 is YYNGEE. Deletions cut 0 bases from V and 6 bases from J, with 7 bases between. The CDR3 bases are TGTGCCAGCAGCGTAGGGGGCTTCAATGAGCAGTTCTTC. This encodes CASSVGGFNEQFF.

The chain is built from TRBV7-3 and TRBJ1-2; TRBD1 might be the D (5 bases). This CDR3 spans 14 amino acids. The germline V gene has CDR1 SGHTA and CDR2 FQGTGA. V lost 3 bases and J 6 bases, leaving 14 bases between the germline ends. The CDR3 reads CASSLRRGADGYTF. In nucleotides, the CDR3 is TGTGCCAGCAGCTTGCGACGCGGGGCGGATGGCTACACCTTC.

J is TRBJ2-3 and V is TRBV2; 8 bases align to TRBD2. V lost 7 bases and J lost 2; bases outside the gene matches: 5. The CDR3 is 14 amino acids. CDR1 SNHLY and CDR2 FYNNEI come from the germline V gene. The CDR3 sequence: CASIGGRTTDTQYF. The CDR3 bases are TGTGCCAGCATCGGCGGGAGGACCACAGATACGCAGTATTTT.

The V gene is TRBV28, the J gene TRBJ2-5, with TRBD2 matching over 10 bases. Germline V CDR1 and CDR2: MDHEN, SYDVKM. The CDR3 runs 14 residues. After removal of 7 bases from V and 9 bases from J, the junction contained 11 bases not matched to a gene. The CDR3 loop is CASNRSGRPEAQYF. The CDR3 bases are TGTGCCAGCAACCGTAGCGGGAGGCCCGAGGCCCAGTACTTC.